One T cell receptor beta chain is described in this entry. Its antigen is as yet unknown. Deletions cut 2 bases from V and 3 bases from J, with 7 bases between. Germline V gives CDR1 SGHTA, CDR2 FQGTGA. This CDR3 has 13 amino acids. Clones were sequenced by immunoSEQ multiplex PCR, and TCRdb holds only the in-frame ones, with some missing. This table holds about 190,000 clones, over 65% found once. These data belong to a study of cytomegalovirus exposure and HLA in healthy donors. Overall study results and limits: Among TCR sequences, most were rare, though some public TCRs appeared in many donors. It was reported that the classifier diagnosed cytomegalovirus status with high specificity and sensitivity in both the original and validation cohorts. The authors enumerated around 150 TCR beta chains as linked to cytomegalovirus. The TCR clusters that emerged in the first cohort tended, a later analysis found, to co-occur in the roughly 120 validation repertoires.

This rearrangement joins TRBV7-3 to TRBJ1-1; TRBD1 might be the D (5 bases). The TCR comes from a man between 18 and 35 years old in good health and CMV-seropositive. The specimen was PBMCs. The CDR3 region is CASSLDRYTEAFF. The CDR3 region has the DNA TGTGCCAGCAGCTTAGACAGATACACTGAAGCTTTCTTT.